This T cell receptor beta chain was recorded in a study of spatial heterogeneity in lung cancer. Study-wide background: A unique TCR and UMI combination showed up more than ten times in raw reads, on average.

Time point in this sample: sample taken at primary tumor resection. Untreated early-stage non-small cell lung cancer patients, fewer than 85 in total, were the donors. Whole RNA was taken from tumor, nontumor lung or frozen PBMC; it was then sequenced unsorted. Many counts were recorded for this clonotype. Its antigen remains unknown. The study, taken as a whole, reports: Mutation tallies in tumors tracked expanded intratumoral alpha and beta TCR counts.

This CDR3 is 13 amino acids long. Between the trimmed V and J ends, which lost 1 base and 12 bases, there was a span of 13 bases. TCRdb called the 5' RACE reads again in MiXCR, with one record for every CDR3 protein. The table shows about 100,000 distinct CDR3 sequences, with approximately 4.4% occurring only once. This receptor was identified in a male donor with early-stage non-small cell lung cancer. J is TRBJ2-1 and V is TRBV12-3 or TRBV12-4; possibly TRBD2 for D (5 bases). Source: lung tumor tissue, taken at surgery. CDR3 sequence reads: CASSLVGLYMQFF. DNA for the CDR3: TGTGCCAGCAGTTTAGTCGGACTGTATATGCAGTTCTTC.